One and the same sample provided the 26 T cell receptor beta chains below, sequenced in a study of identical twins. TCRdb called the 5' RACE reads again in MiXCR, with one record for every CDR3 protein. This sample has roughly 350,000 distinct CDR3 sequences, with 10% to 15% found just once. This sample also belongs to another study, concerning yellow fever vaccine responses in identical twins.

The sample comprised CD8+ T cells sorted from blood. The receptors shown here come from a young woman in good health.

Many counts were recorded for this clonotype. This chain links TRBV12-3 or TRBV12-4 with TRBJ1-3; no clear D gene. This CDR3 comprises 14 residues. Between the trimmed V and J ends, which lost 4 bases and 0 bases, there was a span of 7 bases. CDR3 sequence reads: CASSSLSSGNTIYF. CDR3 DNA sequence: TGTGCCAGCAGTTCCCTCAGCTCTGGAAACACCATATATTTT.

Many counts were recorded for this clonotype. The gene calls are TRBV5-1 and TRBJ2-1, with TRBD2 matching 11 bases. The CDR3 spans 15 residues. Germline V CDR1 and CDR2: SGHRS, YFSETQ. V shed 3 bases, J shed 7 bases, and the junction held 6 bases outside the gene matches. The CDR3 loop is CASSSGTSGRNEQFF. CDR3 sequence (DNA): TGCGCCAGCAGCTCCGGGACTAGCGGCCGGAATGAGCAGTTCTTC.

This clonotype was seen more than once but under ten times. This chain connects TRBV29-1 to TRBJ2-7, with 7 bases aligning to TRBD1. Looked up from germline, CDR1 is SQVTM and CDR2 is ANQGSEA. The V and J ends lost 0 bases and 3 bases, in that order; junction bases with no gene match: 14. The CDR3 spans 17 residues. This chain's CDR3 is CSVEDRTGFGMNYEQYF. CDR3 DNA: TGCAGCGTTGAAGACCGGACAGGTTTTGGGATGAACTACGAGCAGTACTTC.

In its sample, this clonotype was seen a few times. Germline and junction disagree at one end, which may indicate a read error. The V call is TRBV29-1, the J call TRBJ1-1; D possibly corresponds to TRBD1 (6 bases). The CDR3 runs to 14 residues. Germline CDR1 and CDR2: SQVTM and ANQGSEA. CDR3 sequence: CSVTGYVETAAPVF. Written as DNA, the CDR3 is TGCAGCGTGACAGGTTACGTCGAGACTGCTGCCCCCGTCTTT.

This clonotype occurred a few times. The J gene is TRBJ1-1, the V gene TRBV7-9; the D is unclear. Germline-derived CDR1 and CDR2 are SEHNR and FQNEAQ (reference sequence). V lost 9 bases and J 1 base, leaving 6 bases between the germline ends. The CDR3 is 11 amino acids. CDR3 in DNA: TGTGCCAGTGCGTCGAACACTGAAGCTTTCTTT. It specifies CASASNTEAFF.

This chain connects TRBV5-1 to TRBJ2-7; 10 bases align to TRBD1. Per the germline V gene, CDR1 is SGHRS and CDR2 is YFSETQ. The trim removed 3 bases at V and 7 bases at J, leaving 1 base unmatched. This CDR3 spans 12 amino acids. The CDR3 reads CASSSGQGEQYV. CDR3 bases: TGCGCCAGCAGCTCGGGACAGGGGGAGCAGTACGTC.

CDR3 in DNA: TGTGCCAGCAGCTTATTAGGAGCGGGAGGTAACAATGAGCAGTTCTTC. Translating it yields CASSLLGAGGNNEQFF. The rearrangement joins TRBV13 to TRBJ2-1, with TRBD2 matching over 9 bases. The V gene end was trimmed by 2 bases and the J gene end by 5 bases; junction bases not matched to a gene: 7. The CDR3 has 16 amino acids. CDR1 is PRHDT, CDR2 FYEKMQ, per germline (reference sequence).

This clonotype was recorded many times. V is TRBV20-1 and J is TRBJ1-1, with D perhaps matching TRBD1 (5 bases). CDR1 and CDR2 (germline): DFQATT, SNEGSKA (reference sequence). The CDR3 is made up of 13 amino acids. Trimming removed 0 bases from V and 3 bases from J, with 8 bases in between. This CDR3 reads CSARDLGHTEAFF. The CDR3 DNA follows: TGCAGTGCTAGAGATTTGGGGCACACTGAAGCTTTCTTT.

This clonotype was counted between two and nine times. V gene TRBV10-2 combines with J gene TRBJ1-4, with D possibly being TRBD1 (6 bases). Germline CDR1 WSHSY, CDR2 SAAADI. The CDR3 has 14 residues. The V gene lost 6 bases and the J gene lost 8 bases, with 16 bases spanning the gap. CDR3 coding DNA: TGCGCCAGCAGGGACAGACCCGGCGCCGAAAAACTGTTTTTT. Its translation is CASRDRPGAEKLFF.

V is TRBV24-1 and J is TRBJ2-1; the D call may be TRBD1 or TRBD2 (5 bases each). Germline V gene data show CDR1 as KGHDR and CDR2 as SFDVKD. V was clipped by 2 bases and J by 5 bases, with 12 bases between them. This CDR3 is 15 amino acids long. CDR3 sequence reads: CATSDSGPENNEQFF. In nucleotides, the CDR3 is TGTGCCACCAGTGATTCGGGACCAGAAAACAATGAGCAGTTCTTC.

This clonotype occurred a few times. DNA for the CDR3: TGTGCCAGCAGCTTAGCGCTTGGGGAGCAGTTCTTC. Translation gives CASSLALGEQFF. The V call is TRBV7-9, the J call TRBJ2-1; D unclear. The CDR3 length is 12 residues. Germline V CDR1 and CDR2: SEHNR, FQNEAQ (reference sequence). V lost 0 bases and J lost 10, with 7 bases in between.

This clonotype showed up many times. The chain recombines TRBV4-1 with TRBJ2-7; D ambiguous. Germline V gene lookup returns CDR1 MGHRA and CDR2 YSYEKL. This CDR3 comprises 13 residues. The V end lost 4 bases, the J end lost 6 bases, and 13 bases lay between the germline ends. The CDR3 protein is CASSPIIASEQYF. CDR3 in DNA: TGCGCCAGCAGCCCGATTATCGCGTCCGAGCAGTACTTC.

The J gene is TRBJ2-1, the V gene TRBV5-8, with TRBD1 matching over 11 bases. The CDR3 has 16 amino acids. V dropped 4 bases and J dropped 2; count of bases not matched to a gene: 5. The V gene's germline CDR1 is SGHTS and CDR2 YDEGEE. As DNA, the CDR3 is TGTGCCAGCAGCCCCGGGACAGGGGGAACCTACAATGAGCAGTTCTTC. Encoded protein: CASSPGTGGTYNEQFF.

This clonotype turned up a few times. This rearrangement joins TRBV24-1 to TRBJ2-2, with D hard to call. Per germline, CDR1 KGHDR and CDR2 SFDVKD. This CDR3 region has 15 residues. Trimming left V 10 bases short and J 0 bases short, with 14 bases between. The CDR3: CATSNSQSNTGELFF. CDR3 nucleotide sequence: TGTGCCACGAGTAACTCACAGTCGAACACCGGGGAGCTGTTTTTT.

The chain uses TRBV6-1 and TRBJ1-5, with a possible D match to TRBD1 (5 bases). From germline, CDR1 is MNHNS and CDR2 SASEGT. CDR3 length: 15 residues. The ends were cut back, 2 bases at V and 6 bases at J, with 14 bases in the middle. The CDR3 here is CASSEPGAGSQPQHF. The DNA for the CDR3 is TGTGCCAGCAGTGAACCCGGGGCCGGTAGTCAGCCCCAGCATTTT.

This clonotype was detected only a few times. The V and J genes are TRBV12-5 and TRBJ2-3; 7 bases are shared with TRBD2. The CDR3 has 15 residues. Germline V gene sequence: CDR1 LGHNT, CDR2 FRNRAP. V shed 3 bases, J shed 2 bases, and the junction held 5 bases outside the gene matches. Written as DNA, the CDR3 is TGTGCTAGTGGTTTTGGGGGGGAGGACACAGATACGCAGTATTTT. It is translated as CASGFGGEDTDTQYF.

In DNA form, the CDR3 reads TGCGCCAGCAACTGGGACACCCAAGGGGACAATGAGCAGTTCTTC. Amino acid sequence: CASNWDTQGDNEQFF. The V call is TRBV4-1, the J call TRBJ2-1, with D possibly matching TRBD1 (6 bases). V was clipped by 7 bases and J by 5 bases, with 18 bases between them. The CDR3 extends over 15 amino acids. Germline CDR1 MGHRA, CDR2 YSYEKL.

The CDR3 is CASSAYAGLALNTGELFF. The CDR3 DNA follows: TGTGCCAGCAGCGCTTACGCGGGACTAGCATTAAACACCGGGGAGCTGTTTTTT. V and J are TRBV11-2 and TRBJ2-2; 9 bases are shared with TRBD2. With V trimmed by 5 bases and J by 2 bases, 12 bases remained unmatched. The germline V gene encodes CDR1 SGHAT and CDR2 FQNNGV. This CDR3 has 18 amino acids.

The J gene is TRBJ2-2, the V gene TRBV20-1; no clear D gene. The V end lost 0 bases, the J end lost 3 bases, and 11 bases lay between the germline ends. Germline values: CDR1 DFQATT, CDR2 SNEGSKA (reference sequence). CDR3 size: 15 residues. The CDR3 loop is CSARDPALDTGELFF. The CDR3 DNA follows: TGCAGTGCTAGAGATCCCGCCCTCGACACCGGGGAGCTGTTTTTT.

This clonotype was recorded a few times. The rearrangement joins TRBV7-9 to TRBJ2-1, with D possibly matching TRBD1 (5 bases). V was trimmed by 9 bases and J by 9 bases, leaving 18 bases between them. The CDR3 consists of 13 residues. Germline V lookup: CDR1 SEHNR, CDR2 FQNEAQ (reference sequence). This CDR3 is CASDGAGMVEQFF. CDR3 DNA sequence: TGTGCCAGTGATGGGGCAGGGATGGTTGAGCAGTTCTTC.

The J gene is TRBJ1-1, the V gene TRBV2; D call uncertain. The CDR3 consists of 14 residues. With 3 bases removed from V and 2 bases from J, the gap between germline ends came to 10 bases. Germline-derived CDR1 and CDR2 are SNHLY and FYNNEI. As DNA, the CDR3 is TGTGCCAGCAGTGATTTCACAGTCAACACTGAAGCTTTCTTT. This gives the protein CASSDFTVNTEAFF.

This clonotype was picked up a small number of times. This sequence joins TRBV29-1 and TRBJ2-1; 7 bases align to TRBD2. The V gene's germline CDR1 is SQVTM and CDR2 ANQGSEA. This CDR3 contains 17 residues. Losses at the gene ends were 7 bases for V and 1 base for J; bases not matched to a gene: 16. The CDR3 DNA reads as TGCAGCGCACCCGTTGGCGGACTAGAGGGGTCCTACAATGAGCAGTTCTTC. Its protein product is CSAPVGGLEGSYNEQFF.

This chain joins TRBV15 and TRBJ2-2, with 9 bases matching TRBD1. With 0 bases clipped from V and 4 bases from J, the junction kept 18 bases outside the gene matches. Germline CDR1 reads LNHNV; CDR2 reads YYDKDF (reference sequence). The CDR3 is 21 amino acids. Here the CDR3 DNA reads TGTGCCACCAGCAGAGATTGGTCCGGGACAGGGAGCGAGATTCTCACCGGGGAGCTGTTTTTT. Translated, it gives CATSRDWSGTGSEILTGELFF.

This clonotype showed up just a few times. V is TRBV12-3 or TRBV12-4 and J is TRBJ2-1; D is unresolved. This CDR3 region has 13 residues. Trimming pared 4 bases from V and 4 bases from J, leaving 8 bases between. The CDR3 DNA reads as TGTGCCAGCAGTTATAACCAGTACAATGAGCAGTTCTTC. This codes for CASSYNQYNEQFF.

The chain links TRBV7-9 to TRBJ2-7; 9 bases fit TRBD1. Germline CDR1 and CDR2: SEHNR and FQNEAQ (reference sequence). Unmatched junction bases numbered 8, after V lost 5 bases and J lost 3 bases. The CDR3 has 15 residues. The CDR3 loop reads CASSPSPGQGYEQYV. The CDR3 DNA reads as TGTGCCAGCAGCCCCTCCCCGGGACAGGGCTACGAGCAGTACGTC.

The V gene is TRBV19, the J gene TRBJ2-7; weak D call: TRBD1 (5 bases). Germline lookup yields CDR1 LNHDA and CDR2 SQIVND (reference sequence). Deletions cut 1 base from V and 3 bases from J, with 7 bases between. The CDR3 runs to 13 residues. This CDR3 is CASSIARDYEQYF. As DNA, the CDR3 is TGTGCCAGTAGTATAGCCAGGGACTACGAGCAGTACTTC.